The next 22 T cell receptor beta chains were all read from a single sample in a study of shared clonotypes between healthy human individuals. Naive CD8 populations comprised CD45RO-negative cells positively selected for CCR7, excluding terminally differentiated effector memory CD45RA+ cells. Assay used: immunoSEQ multiplex PCR; TCRdb lists only in-frame clones, some missing. The sample yields some 2 million clones, about 95% seen once. Sequenced sample: naive CD8+ T cells sorted from blood. The receptors shown here come from a man between 18 and 35 years old in good health.

This clone was found a few times. This chain uses TRBV5-4 with TRBJ1-2, with 7 bases lining up with TRBD1. Germline assignment: CDR1 SGHNT and CDR2 YYREEE (reference sequence). The V segment lost 4 bases and the J segment 7 bases; nucleotides outside the gene matches: 10. The CDR3 is made up of 14 amino acids. In DNA form, the CDR3 reads TGTGCCAGCAGCGGGGAGACAGGGTTGCTTGGCTACACCTTC. Protein: CASSGETGLLGYTF.

The V call is TRBV7-2, the J call TRBJ2-7, with D tentatively TRBD2 (6 bases). The V gene lost 5 bases and the J gene lost 2 bases, with 16 bases spanning the gap. The CDR3 length is 15 residues. Germline CDR1 and CDR2: SGHTA and FQGNSA. CDR3 sequence: CASSRARGTAYEQYF. For the CDR3, the DNA is TGTGCCAGCAGCCGGGCACGGGGGACTGCCTACGAGCAGTACTTC.

The gene calls are TRBV7-4 and TRBJ2-3; D is unresolved. The length of the CDR3 is 15 residues. Germline V lookup: CDR1 SGHVT, CDR2 SQSDAQ. V was shortened by 4 bases and J by 4 bases, with 15 bases between the two germline ends. CDR3 loop: CASSSEVGSPDTQYF. The CDR3 nucleotides are TGTGCCAGCAGCTCCGAGGTAGGGTCACCAGATACGCAGTATTTT.

V is TRBV7-9 and J is TRBJ2-7, with 7 bases matching TRBD1. Germline assignment: CDR1 SEHNR and CDR2 FQNEAQ (reference sequence). CDR3 size: 15 residues. V shed 3 bases and J 5 bases; nucleotides not matched to a gene: 10. For the CDR3, the DNA is TGTGCCAGCAGCTTGGAGAACAGGGGTGCAAACGAGCAGTACTTC. Its protein is CASSLENRGANEQYF.

The chain has TRBV10-1 and TRBJ2-3, with D perhaps given as TRBD1 or TRBD2 (6 bases each). V was clipped by 4 bases and J by 5 bases, with 16 bases between them. The germline gives CDR1 WNHNN, CDR2 SYGVQD (reference sequence). This CDR3 comprises 15 residues. CDR3: CASSGHPGAGDTQYF. CDR3 coding DNA: TGCGCCAGCAGTGGACATCCGGGGGCGGGAGATACGCAGTATTTT.

This clone was observed a single time. This sample also contains other DNA sequences that code for the same CDR3. J is TRBJ2-7 and V is TRBV9; D is perhaps TRBD2 (6 bases). Trimming took off 3 bases at V and 3 bases at J, with 10 bases between the two ends. The CDR3 runs to 13 residues. CDR1 and CDR2 (germline): SGDLS, YYNGEE. In DNA form, the CDR3 reads TGTGCCAGCAGCGCGGGACTCCTCTACGAGCAGTACTTC. It is translated as CASSAGLLYEQYF.

Written as DNA, the CDR3 is TGCGCCAGCGGCAACTCCTACGAGCAGTACTTC. Encoded protein: CASGNSYEQYF. The chain employs TRBV10-1 and TRBJ2-7; D ambiguous. CDR3 length: 11 amino acids. Trimming cost V 8 bases and J 0 bases, with 5 bases left between them. CDR1 is WNHNN, CDR2 SYGVQD, per germline (reference sequence).

This clone was seen only once. This rearrangement joins TRBV4-2 to TRBJ2-7; D uncertain. V lost 1 base and J 2 bases, leaving 15 bases between the germline ends. Germline CDR1 is LGHNA and CDR2 is YNFKEQ. The CDR3 is 16 amino acids. The CDR3 here is CASSQGGVGIAYEQYF. The CDR3 nucleotides read TGTGCCAGCAGCCAAGGTGGAGTAGGGATTGCCTACGAGCAGTACTTC.

The J gene is TRBJ2-7, the V gene TRBV28, with 7 positions matching TRBD1. V lost 5 bases to trimming and J lost 1 base; unmatched junction nucleotides: 8. The CDR3 runs to 15 residues. Germline CDR1 and CDR2: MDHEN and SYDVKM. DNA of the CDR3: TGTGCCAGCAGTCCCCAGACAGGGCATTCCTACGAGCAGTACTTC. Translating gives CASSPQTGHSYEQYF.

The chain couples TRBV11-2 to TRBJ2-5, with 8 nucleotides matching TRBD2. J gave up 10 bases and V 10 bases, and 20 bases lay outside the gene matches. Germline CDR1 is SGHAT and CDR2 is FQNNGV. This CDR3 has 15 residues. CDR3 region: CATSGRSGAPGGQYF. CDR3 nucleotides: TGTGCCACGTCAGGGCGTAGCGGGGCCCCCGGGGGCCAGTACTTC. Drawing the rest from reference TRBV11-2 and TRBJ2-5, the complete variable domain is EAGVAQSPRYKIIEKRQSVAFWCNPISGHATLYWYQQILGQGPKLLIQFQNNGVVDDSQLPKDRFSAERLKGVDSTLKIQPAKLEDSAVYLCATSGRSGAPGGQYFGPGTRLLVL.

The V and J genes are TRBV27 and TRBJ1-1; no firm D call. The CDR3 is 13 amino acids. V dropped 5 bases and J dropped 5 bases, with 12 bases sitting between them. Germline CDR1 and CDR2: MNHEY and SMNVEV (reference sequence). The CDR3 spells CASSPGRETEAFF. The CDR3 bases are TGTGCCAGCAGTCCCGGGCGCGAGACTGAAGCTTTCTTT.

This rearrangement joins TRBV2 to TRBJ1-5; 7 bases map to TRBD1. Germline-derived CDR1 and CDR2 are SNHLY and FYNNEI. The CDR3 length is 16 residues. With 3 bases clipped from V and 3 bases from J, the junction kept 8 bases outside the gene matches. The CDR3 reads CASSEGGRGNNQPQHF. Here the CDR3 DNA reads TGTGCCAGCAGTGAGGGGGGCAGGGGGAACAATCAGCCCCAGCATTTT.

This chain joins TRBV6-1 and TRBJ2-7; possibly TRBD2 for D (5 bases). The CDR3 extends over 13 amino acids. The germline V and J ends were trimmed by 11 bases and 4 bases, with 18 bases remaining between them. Germline V CDR1 and CDR2: MNHNS, SASEGT. CDR3 amino acids: CAAGEGLRYEQYF. CDR3 coding DNA: TGTGCCGCTGGCGAAGGACTTCGATACGAGCAGTACTTC.

The chain couples TRBV10-3 to TRBJ2-7, with 8 positions matching TRBD2. Trimming cost V 2 bases and J 2 bases; bases outside gene matches: 8. Germline V gene lookup returns CDR1 ENHRY and CDR2 SYGVKD. The CDR3 covers 16 residues. The CDR3 here is CAISERLAPMAYEQYF. CDR3 nucleotides: TGTGCCATCAGTGAGAGACTAGCGCCTATGGCCTACGAGCAGTACTTC.

The chain carries TRBV6-6 and TRBJ2-7, with 10 bases lining up with TRBD2. The CDR3 runs to 13 residues. The V and J ends lost 6 bases and 9 bases, in that order; junction bases with no gene match: 8. Germline V gene sequence: CDR1 MNHNY, CDR2 SVGAGI (reference sequence). CDR3 sequence reads: CASSVSGGSWQYF. CDR3 nucleotide sequence: TGTGCCAGCAGCGTTAGCGGGGGGTCATGGCAGTACTTC.

V usage is TRBV19 and J usage is TRBJ2-3, with D perhaps assigned TRBD1 or TRBD2 (5 bases each). Germline loops: CDR1 LNHDA, CDR2 SQIVND (reference sequence). This CDR3 has 14 amino acids. Trimming left V 5 bases short and J 1 base short, with 10 bases between. In DNA, the CDR3 is TGTGCCAGTAGTTTGGTGGGGGGCACAGATACGCAGTATTTT. Translated, it gives CASSLVGGTDTQYF.

The V gene is TRBV7-6, the J gene TRBJ2-1, with 7 bases lining up with TRBD2. The CDR3 is made up of 14 amino acids. Germline lookup yields CDR1 SGHVS and CDR2 FNYEAQ. J was trimmed by 9 bases and V by 5 bases; bases with no gene match: 10. The CDR3 DNA reads TGTGCCAGCAGCGTCGCGGCGGGAGCCCCTGAGCAGTTCTTC. Translating it yields CASSVAAGAPEQFF.

This clone appeared once. This chain joins TRBV10-2 and TRBJ1-5; D not certain. This CDR3 region has 14 residues. CDR1 is WSHSY and CDR2 is SAAADI in the germline V gene. The germline V and J ends were trimmed by 3 bases and 5 bases, with 11 bases remaining between them. CDR3: CASSDVGLDQPQHF. In DNA, the CDR3 is TGCGCCAGCAGTGATGTCGGGTTGGATCAGCCCCAGCATTTT.

The chain couples TRBV7-6 to TRBJ2-5; D uncertain. CDR1 is SGHVS and CDR2 is FNYEAQ in the germline V gene. This CDR3 contains 12 residues. Trimming took off 4 bases at V and 2 bases at J, with 5 bases between the two ends. CDR3 amino acids: CASSYLQETQYF. In DNA form, the CDR3 reads TGTGCCAGCAGCTACTTACAAGAGACCCAGTACTTC.

The J gene is TRBJ2-1, the V gene TRBV5-6; D assignment may be TRBD1 or TRBD2 (5 bases each). The germline V gene has CDR1 SGHDT and CDR2 YYEEEE. CDR3 length: 16 residues. Trimming stripped 4 bases from V and 4 bases from J, with 18 bases between. CDR3 region: CASSAPGAKRYNEQFF. The CDR3 DNA reads TGTGCCAGCAGCGCCCCCGGGGCAAAGAGATACAATGAGCAGTTCTTC.

The chain carries TRBV5-1 and TRBJ1-2; D may be TRBD1 (6 bases). Germline CDR1 reads SGHRS; CDR2 reads YFSETQ. The CDR3 is 15 residues long. With 4 bases removed from V and 4 bases from J, the gap between germline ends came to 17 bases. The CDR3 is CASSPGEGVPYGYTF. In DNA, the CDR3 is TGCGCCAGCAGCCCTGGGGAGGGGGTGCCCTATGGCTACACCTTC.

This clone was observed a single time. The chain is built from TRBV5-5 and TRBJ2-7, with D uncertain. Germline loops: CDR1 SGHKS, CDR2 YYEKEE (reference sequence). Trimming removed 3 bases from V and 3 bases from J, with 13 bases in between. CDR3 length equals 14 residues. For the CDR3, the DNA is TGTGCCAGCAGCTCGCGTGTAGGTGACTACGAGCAGTACTTC. Its translation: CASSSRVGDYEQYF.